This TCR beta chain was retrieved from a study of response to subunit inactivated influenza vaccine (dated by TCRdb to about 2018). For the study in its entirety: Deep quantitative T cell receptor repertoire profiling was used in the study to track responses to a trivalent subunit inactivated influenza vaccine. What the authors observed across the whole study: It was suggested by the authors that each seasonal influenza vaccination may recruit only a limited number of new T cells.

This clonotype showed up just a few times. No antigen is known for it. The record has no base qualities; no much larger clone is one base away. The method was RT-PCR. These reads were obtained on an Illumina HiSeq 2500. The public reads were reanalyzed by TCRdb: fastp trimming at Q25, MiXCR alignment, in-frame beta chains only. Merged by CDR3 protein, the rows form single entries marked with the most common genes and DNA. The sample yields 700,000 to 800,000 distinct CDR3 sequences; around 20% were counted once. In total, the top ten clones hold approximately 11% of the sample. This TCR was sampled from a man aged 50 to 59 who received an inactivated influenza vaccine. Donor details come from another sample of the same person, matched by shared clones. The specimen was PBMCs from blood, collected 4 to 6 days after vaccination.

The DNA sequence is given as TGTGCCAGCAGCGCGCACAGGGGGGGAAAAGAGACCCAGTACTTC. This codes for CASSAHRGGKETQYF. Rearrangement joined TRBV9 to TRBJ2-5; a weak D assignment points to TRBD1 (8 bases agree). The CDR3 starts with the cysteine, ends with the phenylalanine, and has 15 residues. Only the CDR3 region is kept as DNA, spanning 45 bases read in frame from base 1. Trimming removed 3 bases from V and 3 bases from J, leaving 15 bases between the germline ends. Sequences SGDLS (CDR1) and YYNGEE (CDR2) are obtained from the germline V gene.